These 24 T cell receptor beta chains were all obtained from the same sample, sequenced in a study of PD-1 blockade in classical Hodgkin lymphoma. Using immunoSEQ multiplex PCR, the repertoire was profiled, and TCRdb retains in-frame clones only, with some absent. Of about 97,000 clones listed, approximately 88% are singletons. Relapses following autologous stem cell transplantation were seen in all patients, with brentuximab vedotin exposure varying. The specimen comprised peripheral blood mononuclear cells (PBMCs), sampled at baseline. These receptor sequences come from a human donor with classical Hodgkin lymphoma.

This sequence joins TRBV10-3 and TRBJ1-2; no definite D call. V lost 11 bases, J lost 8 bases, and 21 bases lay in between. Germline-derived CDR1 and CDR2 are ENHRY and SYGVKD. The CDR3 loop spans 13 amino acids. DNA for the CDR3: TGTGCCGCCAACCCAACCGACCTGGGGGGCTACACCTTC. This codes for CAANPTDLGGYTF.

The V gene is TRBV29-1, the J gene TRBJ2-5; D gene uncertain. The length of the CDR3 is 12 residues. The germline V gene has CDR1 SQVTM and CDR2 ANQGSEA. Trimming removed 5 bases at V and 4 bases at J, with 11 bases between. The CDR3 coding sequence is TGCAGCGTTCCCCATAATGGAGAGACCCAGTACTTC. This gives the protein CSVPHNGETQYF.

The rearrangement joins TRBV7-3 to TRBJ2-2; a possible D gene is TRBD2 (6 bases). Germline V gene lookup returns CDR1 SGHTA and CDR2 FQGTGA. The germline V and J ends were trimmed by 5 bases and 6 bases, with 19 bases remaining between them. The CDR3 length is 16 residues. As DNA, the CDR3 is TGTGCCAGCAGCCCTCAGCGGCGGGGCGTCTCCGGGGAGCTGTTTTTT. It is translated as CASSPQRRGVSGELFF. Using reference TRBV7-3 and TRBJ2-2 for the parts outside the CDR3, the full variable domain is GAGVSQTPSNKVTEKGKYVELRCDPISGHTALYWYRQSLGQGPEFLIYFQGTGAADDSGLPNDRFFAVRPEGSVSTLKIQRTERGDSAVYLCASSPQRRGVSGELFFGEGSRLTVL.

The rearrangement joins TRBV18 to TRBJ1-2; TRBD1 matches 8 bases. CDR3 length equals 15 residues. Germline values: CDR1 KGHSH, CDR2 LQKENI. V was pared by 2 bases and J by 5 bases, with 7 bases of the junction left unmatched. DNA for the CDR3: TGTGCCAGCTCACCAATAGGACAGGGAGGGTATGGCTACACCTTC. Its protein is CASSPIGQGGYGYTF.

This clone has only a few counts. The V call is TRBV2, the J call TRBJ1-4, with D maybe TRBD1 (5 bases). In germline, CDR1 is SNHLY, CDR2 FYNNEI. Trimming removed 9 bases from V and 4 bases from J, with 15 bases in between. The CDR3 length is 14 residues. The CDR3 spells CASSFRAYNEKLFF. The CDR3 DNA reads as TGTGCCAGTTCCTTCAGGGCCTATAATGAAAAACTGTTTTTT.

The chain recombines TRBV9 with TRBJ1-5; 9 bases agree with TRBD1. V shed 7 bases and J 4 bases; nucleotides not matched to a gene: 3. The CDR3 is made up of 13 amino acids. From germline, CDR1 is SGDLS and CDR2 YYNGEE. The CDR3 loop is CASGTGLNQPQHF. The CDR3 bases are TGTGCCAGCGGGACAGGGTTGAATCAGCCCCAGCATTTT.

This clone appeared once. The chain carries TRBV19 and TRBJ2-3, with a weak D call TRBD2 (6 bases). Trimming cost V 9 bases and J 0 bases, with 16 bases left between them. This CDR3 spans 15 amino acids. Germline lookup yields CDR1 LNHDA and CDR2 SQIVND (reference sequence). The CDR3 protein is CASTLLGTSTDTQYF. The CDR3 DNA reads as TGTGCCAGCACGCTACTCGGGACTAGCACAGATACGCAGTATTTT.

The J gene is TRBJ2-3, the V gene TRBV5-1, with D hard to call. CDR1 and CDR2 from the germline V gene are SGHRS and YFSETQ. The CDR3 runs 13 residues. V was clipped by 0 bases and J by 6 bases, with 8 bases between them. The CDR3 protein is CASSLDRWDTQYF. CDR3 coding DNA: TGCGCCAGCAGCTTGGACCGTTGGGATACGCAGTATTTT.

This chain links TRBV30 with TRBJ2-7, with 8 bases lining up with TRBD1. This CDR3 spans 12 amino acids. Germline V gene lookup returns CDR1 GTSNPN and CDR2 SVGIG (reference sequence). J was trimmed by 8 bases and V by 1 base; bases with no gene match: 4. The CDR3: CAWSGTGIKQYF. For the CDR3, the DNA is TGTGCCTGGAGTGGGACAGGGATCAAGCAGTACTTC.

The chain has TRBV28 and TRBJ2-7; possibly TRBD2 for D (6 bases). The CDR3 spans 15 residues. Trimming left V 4 bases short and J 3 bases short, with 16 bases between. Germline values: CDR1 MDHEN, CDR2 SYDVKM. This CDR3 is CASSSQGGRSYEQYF. CDR3 bases: TGTGCCAGCAGTTCCCAGGGAGGCCGGAGCTACGAGCAGTACTTC.

The rearrangement links TRBV7-9 to TRBJ1-1; 10 positions agree with TRBD1. V lost 5 bases, J lost 1 base, and 4 bases stayed unmatched. The germline gives CDR1 SEHNR, CDR2 FQNEAQ (reference sequence). This CDR3 is 15 amino acids long. This CDR3 reads CASSPRTGGNTEAFF. The CDR3 nucleotides are TGTGCCAGCAGCCCCCGGACAGGGGGGAACACTGAAGCTTTCTTT.

The gene calls are TRBV27 and TRBJ2-3; 7 nucleotides align to TRBD1. The germline CDR1 and CDR2 sequences are MNHEY and SMNVEV (reference sequence). The CDR3 runs to 13 residues. V trimming: 2 bases; J trimming: 4 bases; junction bases outside the gene matches: 0. As DNA, the CDR3 is TGTGCCAGCAGTTTACAGGGGGCAGATACGCAGTATTTT. This encodes CASSLQGADTQYF.

The gene calls are TRBV27 and TRBJ2-7; D may be TRBD1 (6 bases). Trimming stripped 8 bases from V and 2 bases from J, with 16 bases between. The CDR3 is 14 amino acids. Germline values: CDR1 MNHEY, CDR2 SMNVEV (reference sequence). The CDR3 DNA sequence: TGTGCCAGCTCGGCGGACAGCTACACCTACGAGCAGTACTTC. Translation gives CASSADSYTYEQYF.

This sequence joins TRBV27 and TRBJ2-7; maybe TRBD2 (6 bases). Germline loops: CDR1 MNHEY, CDR2 SMNVEV (reference sequence). The CDR3 has 13 residues. V was pared by 2 bases and J by 3 bases, with 8 bases between. CDR3 protein: CASSLGGFYEQYF. CDR3 in DNA: TGTGCCAGCAGTTTAGGAGGGTTCTACGAGCAGTACTTC.

J is TRBJ1-1 and V is TRBV6-5; D not certain. Trimming left V 0 bases short and J 3 bases short, with 5 bases between. There are 13 residues in the CDR3. CDR1 is MNHEY and CDR2 is SVGAGI in the germline V gene. DNA for the CDR3: TGTGCCAGCAGTTACTCGCCCGACACTGAAGCTTTCTTT. Its translation: CASSYSPDTEAFF.

The gene calls are TRBV4-2 and TRBJ1-1; D not resolved. CDR3 length equals 13 residues. Germline loops: CDR1 LGHNA, CDR2 YNFKEQ. V gave up 1 base and J gave up 4 bases, with 7 bases separating them. CDR3 protein: CASSQVLFTEAFF. As DNA, the CDR3 is TGTGCCAGCAGCCAAGTTCTATTCACTGAAGCTTTCTTT.

The chain links TRBV30 to TRBJ1-2, with 8 nucleotides matching TRBD1. Trimming at V came to 2 bases and at J to 8 bases, leaving 4 bases not matched to a gene. Germline V gene sequence: CDR1 GTSNPN, CDR2 SVGIG (reference sequence). This CDR3 spans 12 amino acids. The CDR3 sequence is CAWSRQGTGYTF. CDR3 in DNA: TGTGCCTGGAGTAGACAGGGGACCGGCTACACCTTC.

CDR3 residues: CASSLALDPLYEQYF. In DNA form, the CDR3 reads TGTGCCAGCAGCTTAGCGTTGGATCCCCTATACGAGCAGTACTTC. The chain employs TRBV7-2 and TRBJ2-7; D is unresolved. Germline V gene lookup returns CDR1 SGHTA and CDR2 FQGNSA. V was trimmed by 0 bases and J by 4 bases, leaving 13 bases between them. This CDR3 region has 15 residues.

The chain recombines TRBV7-9 with TRBJ2-5; 7 bases agree with TRBD2. Germline V lookup: CDR1 SEHNR, CDR2 FQNEAQ (reference sequence). V shed 5 bases, J shed 3 bases, and the junction held 15 bases outside the gene matches. This CDR3 has 17 residues. The CDR3 spells CASSVPFGVGGEETQYF. CDR3 nucleotide sequence: TGTGCCAGCAGCGTACCCTTTGGGGTGGGAGGGGAAGAGACCCAGTACTTC.

The CDR3 protein is CASSLLSSGFQNEQFF. DNA for the CDR3: TGTGCCAGCAGCTTATTATCGTCGGGATTCCAGAATGAGCAGTTCTTC. V usage is TRBV7-2 and J usage is TRBJ2-1; TRBD2 is a possible D gene (5 bases). The germline V gene has CDR1 SGHTA and CDR2 FQGNSA. Between the trimmed V and J ends, which lost 2 bases and 7 bases, there was a span of 18 bases. This CDR3 region has 16 residues.

This chain connects TRBV5-1 to TRBJ2-3, with D unclear. The V gene lost 1 base and the J gene lost 2 bases, with 11 bases spanning the gap. Germline V lookup: CDR1 SGHRS, CDR2 YFSETQ. This CDR3 spans 15 amino acids. The CDR3 reads CASSLPSSYTDTQYF. The CDR3 DNA is TGCGCCAGCAGCTTGCCCTCCAGTTACACAGATACGCAGTATTTT.

The chain employs TRBV7-2 and TRBJ2-7; the D is unclear. Germline V gene lookup returns CDR1 SGHTA and CDR2 FQGNSA. This CDR3 has 13 amino acids. Between the trimmed V and J ends, which lost 1 base and 2 bases, there was a span of 6 bases. The chain's CDR3 is CASSLGVAYEQYF. The DNA for the CDR3 is TGTGCCAGCAGCTTAGGAGTAGCCTACGAGCAGTACTTC.

The rearrangement uses TRBV7-2 and TRBJ2-7, with D perhaps TRBD2 (6 bases). In germline, CDR1 is SGHTA, CDR2 FQGNSA. This CDR3 contains 14 residues. V was shortened by 1 base and J by 2 bases, with 9 bases between the two germline ends. CDR3 bases: TGTGCCAGCAGCTTAGTCGGACTAACCTACGAGCAGTACTTC. This encodes CASSLVGLTYEQYF.

This chain uses TRBV5-6 with TRBJ1-1, with D perhaps TRBD1 (6 bases). V lost 6 bases and J 0 bases, leaving 27 bases between the germline ends. Germline loops: CDR1 SGHDT, CDR2 YYEEEE. This CDR3 comprises 19 residues. The CDR3 DNA reads TGTGCCAGCAACTTACGTGCGTTAAAACCGGGACATCTGAACACTGAAGCTTTCTTT. Its translation: CASNLRALKPGHLNTEAFF.